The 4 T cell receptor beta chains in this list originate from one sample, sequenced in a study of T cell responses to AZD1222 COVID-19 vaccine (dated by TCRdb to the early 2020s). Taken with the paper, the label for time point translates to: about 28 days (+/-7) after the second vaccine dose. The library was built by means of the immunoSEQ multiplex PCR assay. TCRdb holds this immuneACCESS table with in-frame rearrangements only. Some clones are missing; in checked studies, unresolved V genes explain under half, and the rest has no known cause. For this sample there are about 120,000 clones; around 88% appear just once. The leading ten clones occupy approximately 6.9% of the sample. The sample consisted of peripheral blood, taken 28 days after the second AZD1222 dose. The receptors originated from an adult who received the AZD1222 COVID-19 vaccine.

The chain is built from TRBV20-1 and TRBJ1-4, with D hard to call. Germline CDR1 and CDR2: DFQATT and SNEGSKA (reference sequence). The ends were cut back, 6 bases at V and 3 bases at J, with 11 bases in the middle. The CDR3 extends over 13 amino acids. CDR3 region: CSASSTANEKLFF. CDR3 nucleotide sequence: TGCAGTGCCAGTAGTACGGCTAATGAAAAACTGTTTTTT.

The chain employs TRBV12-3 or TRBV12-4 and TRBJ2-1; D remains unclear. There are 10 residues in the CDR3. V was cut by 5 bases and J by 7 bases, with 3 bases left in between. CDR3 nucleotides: TGTGCCAGCAGTAAAAATGAGCAGTTCTTC. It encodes CASSKNEQFF.

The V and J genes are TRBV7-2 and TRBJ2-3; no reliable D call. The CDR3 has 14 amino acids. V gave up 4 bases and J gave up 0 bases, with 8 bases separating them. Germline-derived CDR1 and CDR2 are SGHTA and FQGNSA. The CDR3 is CASSSRSSTDTQYF. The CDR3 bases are TGTGCCAGCAGCTCGAGATCTAGCACAGATACGCAGTATTTT.

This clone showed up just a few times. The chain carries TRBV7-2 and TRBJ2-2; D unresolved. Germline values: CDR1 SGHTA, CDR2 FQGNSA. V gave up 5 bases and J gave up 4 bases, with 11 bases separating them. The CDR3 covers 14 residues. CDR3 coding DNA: TGTGCCAGCAGCCCAAGAGGCTCCACCGGGGAGCTGTTTTTT. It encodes CASSPRGSTGELFF. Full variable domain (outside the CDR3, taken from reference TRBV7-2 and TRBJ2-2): GAGVSQSPSNKVTEKGKDVELRCDPISGHTALYWYRQSLGQGLEFLIYFQGNSAPDKSGLPSDRFSAERTGGSVSTLTIQRTQQEDSAVYLCASSPRGSTGELFFGEGSRLTVL.